The clone carrying this T cell receptor beta chain was detected many times. Its antigen is currently unknown. Treatment given: randomized to nivolumab then ipilimumab (arm A) or the reverse (arm B). The data were produced by immunoSEQ multiplex PCR, yet TCRdb's version contains in-frame clones alone and is incomplete. The sample gives 2,500 to 4,000 clones, around 16% of which show up once; less than 25% is in the top ten. CDR1 SGHNT and CDR2 YENEEA come from the germline V gene. V was shortened by 3 bases and J by 1 base, with 10 bases between the two germline ends. The CDR3 runs 15 residues. This entry is derived from a study of sequential checkpoint blockade in melanoma. Study-wide results and limits: Patients with week-13 increases in T-cell fraction and clonality benefited about 30 times more often.

The sample in question was tumor tissue (inferred from file names), obtained from a patient given nivolumab and ipilimumab in sequence. The gene calls are TRBV11-3 and TRBJ2-1, with D perhaps TRBD2 (5 bases). The TCR sequence derives from a human donor with melanoma. CDR3 loop: CASSFGVGSYNEQFF. Written as DNA, the CDR3 is TGTGCCAGCAGCTTCGGGGTCGGGTCCTACAATGAGCAGTTCTTC.